This TCR beta chain originates from a study of blood T cell repertoires in COVID-19. Study as a whole: Samples taken during acute and convalescent COVID-19 were collected in the United States, Italy and Spain. The cDNA or gDNA used as material had been derived from T cells, B-cell-depleted T cells, or PBMCs.

Per the authors' pipeline: Researchers report that nucleated cell counts were estimated from reference gene primer amplification. This table comes from immunoSEQ multiplex PCR, and its TCRdb copy is limited to in-frame clones, with some not included. That table furnishes V, J and clone size, whereas the DNA furnished D and trimming. The sample has approximately 270,000 clones, about four fifths seen once. CDR1 and CDR2 (germline): MNHEY, SMNVEV (reference sequence). V was pared by 6 bases and J by 7 bases, with 16 bases of the junction left unmatched. CDR3 length equals 17 residues. This clonotype was obtained from a man older than 75 with acute or convalescent COVID-19. Sequenced material: peripheral blood. The chain links TRBV27 to TRBJ2-1, with TRBD2 matching over 9 bases. The CDR3 region is CASSYSGGRGRGNEQFF. The CDR3 DNA follows: TGTGCCAGCAGCTATTCCGGCGGGAGGGGCCGGGGAAATGAGCAGTTCTTC.